The clone carrying this TCR beta chain was seen repeatedly, ten times or more. By 5'RACE template switching, TCR cDNA was produced, with a universal primer site and UMIs added in the process. MiXCR, applied by TCRdb to the 5' RACE reads, yields one record per CDR3 protein. Among about 260,000 distinct CDR3 sequences listed, about 3.7% were seen once. The source of the sample is a study of T cells after yellow fever vaccination. Study-level information: Fractions of low cell number were prepared using SMART-Seq v4 Ultra Low Input.

V was pared by 3 bases and J by 0 bases, with 2 bases of the junction left unmatched. The V gene's germline CDR1 is MGHRA and CDR2 YSYEKL. The CDR3 sequence is 16 residues long. The receptor was derived from a man between 18 and 29 years old who received the YFV17D yellow fever vaccine. Sequenced here: PBMCs, sampled 15 days after the yellow fever booster vaccination. The chain joins TRBV4-1 to TRBJ2-5; 12 bases agree with TRBD2. The DNA of the CDR3 is TGCGCCAGCAGCCAGCGACTAGCGGGGGACCAAGAGACCCAGTACTTC. Its protein product is CASSQRLAGDQETQYF.